The 30 T cell receptor beta chains below come from one sample, sequenced in a study of beta chain features in type 1 diabetes (dated by TCRdb to between 2017 and 2018). The receptor library was made with the immunoSEQ multiplex PCR assay. The entire amount of isolated RNA was reverse transcribed using the High Capacity cDNA Reverse Transcription Kit, so the sequenced TCRB transcripts were expressed ones. Entries here come from immuneACCESS through TCRdb and include only in-frame sequences with V and J called. Some clones fail to appear in such tables; in the studies checked, an unresolved V gene covers under half of the shortfall, and the cause of the remainder is unknown. Across this sample there are 300,000 to 350,000 clones, with 11% to 15% seen only once. The ten largest clones represent about 6.6% of the sample. Sequenced sample: central memory CD4+ T cells from blood. These receptor sequences come from a man under 40 in good health.

The chain carries TRBV9 and TRBJ2-1; TRBD2 aligns across 9 bases. J lost 3 bases, V lost 5 bases, and 12 bases had no gene match. Germline CDR1 reads SGDLS; CDR2 reads YYNGEE. The CDR3 has 17 residues. CDR3 nucleotides: TGTGCCAGCAGTCTAGCGGGGAATACCCCATACTACAATGAGCAGTTCTTC. Translated: CASSLAGNTPYYNEQFF.

At least ten counts were recorded for this clone. The V call is TRBV12-2, the J call TRBJ1-2. TRBV12-2 is a listed pseudogene. This CDR3 contains 16 residues. The CDR3 DNA reads as TGTGCAAGTCGCTTAATAGAGCCCGCGCAGTGCTATGGCTACACCTTC. Residues: CASRLIEPAQCYGYTF.

The chain is built from TRBV5-4 and TRBJ1-1; D remains ambiguous. The germline gives CDR1 SGHNT, CDR2 YYREEE (reference sequence). The CDR3 runs to 15 residues. V lost 4 bases, J lost 6 bases, and 19 bases lay in between. The CDR3 region has the DNA TGTGCCAGCAGCCCTTCAAAAGTGCCGACCGCTGAAGCTTTCTTT. This translates into CASSPSKVPTAEAFF.

The chain couples TRBV4-3 to TRBJ1-2; D unclear. This CDR3 has 13 residues. Germline-derived CDR1 and CDR2 are LGHNA and YSLEER. Between the trimmed V and J ends, which lost 5 bases and 4 bases, there was a span of 11 bases. In nucleotides, the CDR3 is TGCGCCAGCAGCACCCGCAGTGGCTATGGCTACACCTTC. Amino acids: CASSTRSGYGYTF.

This chain joins TRBV4-3 and TRBJ2-6; D remains ambiguous. The CDR3 consists of 14 residues. V lost 2 bases, J lost 0 bases, and 2 bases lay in between. The germline CDR1 and CDR2 sequences are LGHNA and YSLEER. CDR3 region: CASSQSSGANVLTF. Here the CDR3 DNA reads TGCGCCAGCAGCCAATCCTCTGGGGCCAACGTCCTGACTTTC.

Ten or more counts support this clone. The J gene is TRBJ2-1, the V gene TRBV7-9; 9 bases fit TRBD1. The germline CDR1 and CDR2 sequences are SEHNR and FQNEAQ (reference sequence). Trimming at V came to 5 bases and at J to 10 bases, leaving 18 bases not matched to a gene. The CDR3 loop spans 17 amino acids. CDR3 protein: CASSSHRGRSTSREQFF. CDR3 sequence (DNA): TGTGCCAGCAGCAGCCACAGGGGGCGGTCAACGTCGAGAGAGCAGTTCTTC. The full variable domain, completed using reference TRBV7-9 and TRBJ2-1, is DTGVSQNPRHKITKRGQNVTFRCDPISEHNRLYWYRQTLGQGPEFLTYFQNEAQLEKSRLLSDRFSAERPKGSFSTLEIQRTEQGDSAMYLCASSSHRGRSTSREQFFGPGTRLTVL.

The chain links TRBV11-2 to TRBJ2-5; D unclear. V lost 3 bases and J 1 base, leaving 9 bases between the germline ends. CDR3 size: 14 residues. Per the germline V gene, CDR1 is SGHAT and CDR2 is FQNNGV. CDR3 sequence reads: CASSLITAQETQYF. CDR3 in DNA: TGTGCCAGCAGCTTGATAACAGCCCAAGAGACCCAGTACTTC.

In nucleotides, the CDR3 is TGTGCCAGCAGCTTCAACAGAGATACGCAGTATTTT. Protein product: CASSFNRDTQYF. This chain joins TRBV7-9 and TRBJ2-3, with unresolved D. The CDR3 has 12 amino acids. Per the germline V gene, CDR1 is SEHNR and CDR2 is FQNEAQ (reference sequence). The V gene lost 3 bases and the J gene lost 5 bases, with 6 bases spanning the gap.

This chain connects TRBV7-9 to TRBJ1-3, with D uncertain. The germline CDR1 and CDR2 sequences are SEHNR and FQNEAQ (reference sequence). The CDR3 totals 13 residues. Trimming shortened V by 5 bases and J by 7 bases, and 12 bases separated the two germline ends. The CDR3 DNA follows: TGTGCCAGCAGCCTGGACTGGCGCAACACCATATATTTT. Residues: CASSLDWRNTIYF.

The V call is TRBV19, the J call TRBJ2-5, with 9 bases identical to TRBD1. V shed 8 bases, J shed 4 bases, and the junction held 11 bases outside the gene matches. CDR1 and CDR2 from the germline V gene are LNHDA and SQIVND (reference sequence). This CDR3 is 15 amino acids long. The CDR3 nucleotides read TGTGCCAGTCGCGACAGGGGGATTTGGCGAGAGACCCAGTACTTC. Residues: CASRDRGIWRETQYF. Based on the CDR3 plus reference TRBV19 and TRBJ2-5, the full variable domain is DGGITQSPKYLFRKEGQNVTLSCEQNLNHDAMYWYRQDPGQGLRLIYYSQIVNDFQKGDIAEGYSVSREKKESFPLTVTSAQKNPTAFYLCASRDRGIWRETQYFGPGTRLLVL.

The chain recombines TRBV9 with TRBJ2-7; possibly TRBD1 for D (6 bases). V was clipped by 3 bases and J by 3 bases, with 13 bases between them. From germline, CDR1 is SGDLS and CDR2 YYNGEE. The CDR3 sequence is 14 residues long. This CDR3 reads CASSDTTGGYEQYF. The CDR3 DNA reads TGTGCCAGCAGCGATACGACAGGAGGCTACGAGCAGTACTTC. The entire variable domain, with the rest obtained from reference TRBV9 and TRBJ2-7, is as follows: DSGVTQTPKHLITATGQRVTLRCSPRSGDLSVYWYQQSLDQGLQFLIQYYNGEERAKGNILERFSAQQFPDLHSELNLSSLELGDSALYFCASSDTTGGYEQYFGPGTRLTVT.

Here the CDR3 reads CASSLDSNTQYF. The CDR3, as DNA: TGTGCCAGCAGCTTAGATTCAAATACGCAGTATTTT. This sequence joins TRBV7-2 and TRBJ2-3; D not certain. Trimming removed 1 base from V and 7 bases from J, with 6 bases in between. Germline lookup yields CDR1 SGHTA and CDR2 FQGNSA. CDR3 length: 12 amino acids.

The rearrangement joins TRBV6-6 to TRBJ1-4; 8 bases are a match to TRBD1. Germline V gene lookup returns CDR1 MNHNY and CDR2 SVGAGI (reference sequence). J was trimmed by 5 bases and V by 5 bases; bases with no gene match: 10. There are 16 residues in the CDR3. In nucleotides, the CDR3 is TGTGCCAGCAGTCAGATCCGGACAGGGTCGAATGAAAAACTGTTTTTT. Protein product: CASSQIRTGSNEKLFF.

The sample holds many counts of this clone. J is TRBJ1-5 and V is TRBV18; D is ambiguous. V gave up 5 bases and J gave up 5 bases, with 4 bases separating them. The CDR3 is 11 residues long. Germline V gene sequence: CDR1 KGHSH, CDR2 LQKENI. The CDR3 region is CASSSDQPQHF. In nucleotides, the CDR3 is TGTGCCAGCTCATCAGATCAGCCCCAGCATTTT. The full variable domain, with the rest looked up from reference TRBV18 and TRBJ1-5, is NAGVMQNPRHLVRRRGQEARLRCSPMKGHSHVYWYRQLPEEGLKFMVYLQKENIIDESGMPKERFSAEFPKEGPSILRIQQVVRGDSAAYFCASSSDQPQHFGDGTRLSIL.

This clone was observed at least ten times. The chain uses TRBV14 and TRBJ2-1; D call uncertain. Germline loops: CDR1 SGHDN, CDR2 FVKESK. This CDR3 is built from 11 residues. V was shortened by 5 bases and J by 8 bases, with 7 bases between the two germline ends. The CDR3 DNA is TGTGCCAGCAGCTTTCATTATGAGCAGTTCTTC. Translation gives CASSFHYEQFF.

The chain carries TRBV2 and TRBJ1-5; 10 positions agree with TRBD1. CDR3 length: 13 amino acids. The V and J ends lost 11 bases and 10 bases, in that order; junction bases with no gene match: 11. Germline V lookup: CDR1 SNHLY, CDR2 FYNNEI. The CDR3 region is CASYTGTGEPQHF. The CDR3 region has the DNA TGTGCCTCCTACACCGGGACAGGGGAACCCCAGCATTTT. Full variable domain (outside the CDR3, taken from reference TRBV2 and TRBJ1-5): EPEVTQTPSHQVTQMGQEVILRCVPISNHLYFYWYRQILGQKVEFLVSFYNNEISEKSEIFDDQFSVERPDGSNFTLKIRSTKLEDSAMYFCASYTGTGEPQHFGDGTRLSIL.

This clone has more than one count but fewer than ten. The V call is TRBV21-1, the J call TRBJ2-7. TRBV21-1 is shown as a pseudogene. The CDR3 extends over 13 amino acids. The CDR3 nucleotides are TGTGCCAGCCCGCCTTACACCTCCTACGAGCAGTACGTC. The encoded protein is CASPPYTSYEQYV.

This clone showed up just a few times. CDR3 residues: CASSARQAYTEAFF. Here the CDR3 DNA reads TGTGCCAGCAGTGCCCGACAGGCCTACACTGAAGCTTTCTTT. This sequence joins TRBV2 and TRBJ1-1; D might be TRBD1 (6 bases). Germline V gives CDR1 SNHLY, CDR2 FYNNEI. Trimming shortened V by 4 bases and J by 3 bases, and 12 bases separated the two germline ends. The length of the CDR3 is 14 residues.

This clone occurred a few times. One junction end does not reproduce the germline sequence, and a read error may be involved. The chain has TRBV7-7 and TRBJ2-2; 7 nucleotides align to TRBD2. The CDR3 covers 18 residues. Germline assignment: CDR1 SSHAT and CDR2 FNYEAQ (reference sequence). The CDR3 spells CASSLNPGTRTGGGELFF. The CDR3 DNA is TGTGCTAGCAGCTTAAACCCCGGGACCCGGACGGGGGGCGGGGAGCTGTTTTTT.

The chain employs TRBV2 and TRBJ2-1; 9 bases are shared with TRBD2. The germline V gene has CDR1 SNHLY and CDR2 FYNNEI. The CDR3 covers 17 residues. The trim removed 6 bases at V and 7 bases at J, leaving 16 bases unmatched. The CDR3 bases are TGTGCCAGCAGGGCTTTTCTAGGTCTAGCGGGGACGAATGAGCAGTTCTTC. This gives the protein CASRAFLGLAGTNEQFF.

The sample holds many counts of this clone. The CDR3 spells CASSLGVTSGTDTQYF. For the CDR3, the DNA is TGTGCCAGCAGCTTGGGTGTGACTAGCGGCACAGATACGCAGTATTTT. V usage is TRBV5-8 and J usage is TRBJ2-3; 8 bases fit TRBD2. Trimming cost V 0 bases and J 1 base; bases outside gene matches: 4. From germline, CDR1 is SGHTS and CDR2 YDEGEE. This CDR3 has 16 amino acids.

The chain employs TRBV30 and TRBJ2-3; 9 bases fit TRBD1. Germline CDR1 and CDR2: GTSNPN and SVGIG (reference sequence). This CDR3 is built from 14 residues. Trimming took 2 bases from V and 4 from J; bases not matched to a gene: 4. The CDR3 is CAWSTGGSPDTQYF. CDR3 DNA sequence: TGTGCCTGGAGTACAGGGGGCTCGCCAGATACGCAGTATTTT.

The chain has TRBV18 and TRBJ1-2; D not resolved. There are 13 residues in the CDR3. Germline V gives CDR1 KGHSH, CDR2 LQKENI. Between the trimmed V and J ends, which lost 4 bases and 4 bases, there was a span of 10 bases. The CDR3 sequence: CASSLGSSYGYTF. The CDR3 DNA follows: TGTGCCAGCTCACTCGGGTCTAGCTATGGCTACACCTTC.

This rearrangement joins TRBV4-1 to TRBJ2-1; D call uncertain. The CDR3 contains 15 residues. CDR1 and CDR2 (germline): MGHRA, YSYEKL. V was pared by 0 bases and J by 12 bases, with 18 bases between. In DNA, the CDR3 is TGCGCCAGCAGCCAAGAAACCCCAGCAGGAGTAAGGCAGTTCTTC. Translation gives CASSQETPAGVRQFF.

The table lists this clone with a count of one. This sample includes further DNA sequences coding for the same CDR3. V gene TRBV18 combines with J gene TRBJ1-1; no definite D call. This CDR3 comprises 13 residues. The germline CDR1 and CDR2 sequences are KGHSH and LQKENI. The V and J ends lost 3 bases and 3 bases respectively, with 8 bases between them. The CDR3 loop reads CASSPLRDTEAFF. CDR3 coding DNA: TGTGCCAGCTCACCCCTTAGGGACACTGAAGCTTTCTTT.

This clone appeared a few times. The chain uses TRBV19 and TRBJ2-3, with TRBD2 matching over 8 bases. Germline V gene data show CDR1 as LNHDA and CDR2 as SQIVND (reference sequence). The V segment lost 4 bases and the J segment 5 bases; nucleotides outside the gene matches: 8. The CDR3 has 15 residues. CDR3 nucleotides: TGTGCCAGTAGTACGTCGGGAGGGGATGGAGATACGCAGTATTTT. As protein: CASSTSGGDGDTQYF. Full variable domain (rest looked up from reference TRBV19 and TRBJ2-3): DGGITQSPKYLFRKEGQNVTLSCEQNLNHDAMYWYRQDPGQGLRLIYYSQIVNDFQKGDIAEGYSVSREKKESFPLTVTSAQKNPTAFYLCASSTSGGDGDTQYFGPGTRLTVL.

This clone was seen repeatedly, ten times or more. The chain carries TRBV29-1 and TRBJ2-1, with 7 bases that match TRBD2. This CDR3 has 13 residues. The germline gives CDR1 SQVTM, CDR2 ANQGSEA. With V trimmed by 5 bases and J by 7 bases, 8 bases remained unmatched. The CDR3 DNA reads as TGCAGCGTTAGGTTGGGGGGGAGGAATGAGCAGTTCTTC. Its protein product is CSVRLGGRNEQFF.

This clone appeared a few times. The V and J genes are TRBV23-1 and TRBJ2-5; D is undetermined. TRBV23-1 is placed among ORFs of uncertain function. V was shortened by 10 bases and J by 4 bases, with 16 bases between the two germline ends. The CDR3 runs to 13 residues. In nucleotides, the CDR3 is TGCGCCATCCTAGAGAGTGGTCGAGAGACCCAGTACTTC. Translated, it gives CAILESGRETQYF.

The sample holds a few counts of this clone. The V and J genes are TRBV7-2 and TRBJ2-5, with 7 bases that match TRBD1. This CDR3 has 15 residues. CDR1 SGHTA and CDR2 FQGNSA come from the germline V gene. Losses at the gene ends were 1 base for V and 2 bases for J; bases not matched to a gene: 4. CDR3 DNA: TGTGCCAGCAGCTTAGGGGACAGAAAACAAGAGACCCAGTACTTC. It translates to CASSLGDRKQETQYF.

Only a few counts were recorded for this clone. The gene calls are TRBV29-1 and TRBJ1-6; 8 nucleotides agree with TRBD1. Trimming removed 7 bases from V and 7 bases from J; junction bases left unmatched: 6. The CDR3 is 13 amino acids. CDR1 and CDR2 (germline): SQVTM, ANQGSEA. CDR3 protein: CSARTGNNSPLHF. CDR3 sequence (DNA): TGCAGCGCCCGGACAGGGAACAATTCACCCCTCCACTTT. Full variable domain (outside the CDR3, taken from reference TRBV29-1 and TRBJ1-6): SAVISQKPSRDICQRGTSLTIQCQVDSQVTMMFWYRQQPGQSLTLIATANQGSEATYESGFVIDKFPISRPNLTFSTLTVSNMSPEDSSIYLCSARTGNNSPLHFGNGTRLTVT.